What follows is one T cell receptor (beta chain) and its context. Antigen: not known. Generated by immunoSEQ multiplex PCR, the TCRdb table keeps only in-frame clones and is missing some. The sample holds about 36,000 clones; 65% to 80% are singletons and the top ten take more than 9.5%. The germline CDR1 and CDR2 sequences are MGHRA and YSYEKL. This CDR3 comprises 14 residues. V was trimmed by 4 bases and J by 5 bases, leaving 9 bases between them. This entry comes from a study of OX40 agonist ivuxolimab in advanced cancers. As for the study in general: Participants could have had prior anti-PD-1, anti-PD-L1 or anti-CTLA-4 therapy, and about 40% had some. Partial responses were recorded for three patients, including one with hepatocellular carcinoma and two with cutaneous melanoma.

Points from the study as a whole: Relative to CD4+, CD8+ T cells held more expanded clones on average.

This chain links TRBV4-1 with TRBJ1-6; tentative D call: TRBD1 (6 bases). This specimen was CD4+ or CD8+ T cells sorted from blood, taken in a trial of the OX40 agonist ivuxolimab. This clonotype was obtained from an adult with an advanced solid tumor such as melanoma, head and neck, liver or kidney cancer. The CDR3 DNA is TGCGCCAGCAGCCGAGGGGGGGATAATTCACCCCTCCACTTT. Translating it yields CASSRGGDNSPLHF.